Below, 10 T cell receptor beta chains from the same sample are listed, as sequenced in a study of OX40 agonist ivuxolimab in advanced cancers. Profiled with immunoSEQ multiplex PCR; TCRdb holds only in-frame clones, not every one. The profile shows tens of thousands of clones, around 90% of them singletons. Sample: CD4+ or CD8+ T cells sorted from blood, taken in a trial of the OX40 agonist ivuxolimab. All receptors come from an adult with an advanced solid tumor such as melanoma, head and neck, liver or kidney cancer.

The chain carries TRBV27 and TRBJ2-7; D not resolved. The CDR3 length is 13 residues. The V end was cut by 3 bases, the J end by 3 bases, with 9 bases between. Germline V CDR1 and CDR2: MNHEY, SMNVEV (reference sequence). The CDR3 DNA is TGTGCCAGCAGTTTCTTCGTCCGCTACGAGCAGTACTTC. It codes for CASSFFVRYEQYF.

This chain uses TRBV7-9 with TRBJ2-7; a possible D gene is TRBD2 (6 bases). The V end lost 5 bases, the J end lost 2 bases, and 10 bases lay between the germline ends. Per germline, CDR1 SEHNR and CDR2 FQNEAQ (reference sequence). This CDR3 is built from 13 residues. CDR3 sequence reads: CASSRGGAYEQYF. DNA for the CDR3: TGTGCCAGCAGCCGGGGAGGAGCCTACGAGCAGTACTTC. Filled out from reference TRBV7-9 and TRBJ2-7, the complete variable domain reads DTGVSQNPRHKITKRGQNVTFRCDPISEHNRLYWYRQTLGQGPEFLTYFQNEAQLEKSRLLSDRFSAERPKGSFSTLEIQRTEQGDSAMYLCASSRGGAYEQYFGPGTRLTVT.

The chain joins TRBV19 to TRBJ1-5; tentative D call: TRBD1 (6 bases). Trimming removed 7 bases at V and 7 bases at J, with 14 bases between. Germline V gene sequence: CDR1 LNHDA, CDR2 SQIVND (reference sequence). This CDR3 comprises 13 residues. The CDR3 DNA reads TGTGCCAGTACGGACCTCGGGGGCCAGCCCCAGCATTTT. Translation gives CASTDLGGQPQHF.

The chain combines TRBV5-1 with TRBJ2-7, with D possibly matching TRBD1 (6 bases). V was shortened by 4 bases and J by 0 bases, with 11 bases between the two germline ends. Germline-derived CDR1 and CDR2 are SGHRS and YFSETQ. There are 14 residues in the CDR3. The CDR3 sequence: CASSNRVSSYEQYF. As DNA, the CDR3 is TGCGCCAGCAGCAACAGGGTGAGCTCCTACGAGCAGTACTTC.

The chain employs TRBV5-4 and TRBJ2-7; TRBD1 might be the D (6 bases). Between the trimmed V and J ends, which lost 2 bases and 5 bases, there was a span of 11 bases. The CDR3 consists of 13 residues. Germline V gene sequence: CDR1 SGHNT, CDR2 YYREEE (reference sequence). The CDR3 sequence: CASSFRGSDEQYF. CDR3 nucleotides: TGTGCCAGCAGCTTCAGGGGAAGCGACGAGCAGTACTTC. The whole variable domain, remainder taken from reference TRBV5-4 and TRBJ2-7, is ETGVTQSPTHLIKTRGQQVTLRCSSQSGHNTVSWYQQALGQGPQFIFQYYREEENGRGNFPPRFSGLQFPNYSSELNVNALELDDSALYLCASSFRGSDEQYFGPGTRLTVT.

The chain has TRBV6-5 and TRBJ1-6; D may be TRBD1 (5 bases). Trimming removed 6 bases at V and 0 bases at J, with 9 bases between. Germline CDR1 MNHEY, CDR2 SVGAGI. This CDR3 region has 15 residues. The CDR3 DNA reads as TGTGCCAGCAGCCAGGGTCTCTCCTATAATTCACCCCTCCACTTT. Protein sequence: CASSQGLSYNSPLHF.

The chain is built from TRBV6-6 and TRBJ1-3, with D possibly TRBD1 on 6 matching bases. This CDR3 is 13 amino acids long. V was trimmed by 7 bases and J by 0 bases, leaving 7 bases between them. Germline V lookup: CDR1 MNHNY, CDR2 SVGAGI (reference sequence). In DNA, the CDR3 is TGTGCCAGCACACAGGGCTCTGGAAACACCATATATTTT. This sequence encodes CASTQGSGNTIYF.

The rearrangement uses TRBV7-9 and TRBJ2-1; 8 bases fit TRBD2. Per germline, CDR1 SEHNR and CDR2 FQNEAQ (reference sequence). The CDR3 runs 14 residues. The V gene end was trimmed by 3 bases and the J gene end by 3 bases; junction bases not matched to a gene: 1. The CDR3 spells CASSFGGVYNEQFF. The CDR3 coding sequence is TGTGCCAGCAGCTTCGGGGGGGTCTACAATGAGCAGTTCTTC.

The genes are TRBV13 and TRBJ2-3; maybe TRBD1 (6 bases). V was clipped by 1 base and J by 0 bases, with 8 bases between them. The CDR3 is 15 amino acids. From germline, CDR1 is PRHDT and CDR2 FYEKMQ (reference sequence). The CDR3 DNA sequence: TGTGCCAGCAGCTTAGTACAGGGCAGCACAGATACGCAGTATTTT. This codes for CASSLVQGSTDTQYF.

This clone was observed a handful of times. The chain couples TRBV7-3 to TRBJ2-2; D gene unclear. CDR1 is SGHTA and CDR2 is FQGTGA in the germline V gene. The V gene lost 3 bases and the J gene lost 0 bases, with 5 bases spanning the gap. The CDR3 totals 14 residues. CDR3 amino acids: CASSLSPNTGELFF. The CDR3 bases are TGTGCCAGCAGCTTGAGTCCGAACACCGGGGAGCTGTTTTTT.